This TCR beta chain was retrieved from a study of cytomegalovirus exposure and HLA in healthy donors. The PCR was carried out with 60 Vbeta primers and 13 Jbeta primers. The table came from immunoSEQ multiplex PCR; TCRdb's copy has only in-frame clones and leaves some out. This table holds some 200,000 clones, about 76% found once. Per the germline V gene, CDR1 is SGHTA and CDR2 is FQGNSA. With 8 bases clipped from V and 4 bases from J, the junction kept 8 bases outside the gene matches. There are 15 residues in the CDR3. The receptor comes from a male donor in good health and CMV-seropositive. Material for sequencing was PBMCs. The V call is TRBV7-2, the J call TRBJ2-1; 10 bases map to TRBD2. CDR3 loop: CASPRTSGRYNEQFF. The DNA for the CDR3 is TGTGCCAGCCCGAGGACTAGCGGTAGATACAATGAGCAGTTCTTC.